The 30 T cell receptor beta chains listed next were all sequenced from one sample in a study of blood T cell repertoires in COVID-19. TCRdb's table, derived via immunoSEQ multiplex PCR, lists solely in-frame clones and lacks some. The data hold about 80,000 clones, with almost 85% observed a single time. The specimen was peripheral blood. These receptors originate from a man aged 45 to 65 with COVID-19, enrolled during active disease.

The gene calls are TRBV24-1 and TRBJ1-1, with a possible D match to TRBD1 (6 bases). This CDR3 contains 13 residues. Deletions cut 4 bases from V and 8 bases from J, with 13 bases between. Germline assignment: CDR1 KGHDR and CDR2 SFDVKD. The CDR3 here is CATSEGGAKEAFF. Here the CDR3 DNA reads TGTGCCACCAGTGAGGGGGGGGCTAAAGAAGCTTTCTTT.

The chain links TRBV7-2 to TRBJ1-6; no firm D call. V lost 4 bases and J 8 bases, leaving 6 bases between the germline ends. From germline, CDR1 is SGHTA and CDR2 FQGNSA. CDR3 size: 12 residues. DNA of the CDR3: TGTGCCAGCAGCTCGACATATTCACCCCTCCACTTT. This sequence encodes CASSSTYSPLHF.

This sequence joins TRBV6-5 and TRBJ2-7; 7 bases map to TRBD1. Looked up from germline, CDR1 is MNHEY and CDR2 is SVGAGI. The ends lost 6 bases at V and 4 bases at J; junction bases unmatched: 0. This CDR3 region has 11 residues. CDR3 protein: CASRQGYEQYF. For the CDR3, the DNA is TGTGCCAGCAGACAGGGGTACGAGCAGTACTTC.

The chain joins TRBV7-8 to TRBJ1-2; 8 bases are shared with TRBD1. The length of the CDR3 is 15 residues. Germline V gene sequence: CDR1 SGHVS, CDR2 FQNEAQ. V lost 5 bases and J lost 8; bases outside the gene matches: 13. CDR3 region: CASSVNIQGVPGYTF. CDR3 in DNA: TGTGCCAGCAGCGTAAACATACAGGGGGTCCCGGGCTACACCTTC.

The V gene is TRBV2, the J gene TRBJ2-2; unclear D gene. The V end was cut by 2 bases, the J end by 6 bases, with 10 bases between. The CDR3 length is 14 residues. Germline V CDR1 and CDR2: SNHLY, FYNNEI. The CDR3 reads CASSESVVSGELFF. The CDR3 nucleotides are TGTGCCAGCAGTGAATCAGTGGTCTCCGGGGAGCTGTTTTTT.

The J gene is TRBJ2-4, the V gene TRBV5-1; TRBD2 matches at 10 bases. The CDR3 consists of 17 residues. Germline lookup yields CDR1 SGHRS and CDR2 YFSETQ. J was trimmed by 5 bases and V by 1 base; bases with no gene match: 9. CDR3: CASSLRASGSGENIQYF. The CDR3 region has the DNA TGCGCCAGCAGCTTGAGGGCTAGCGGGAGTGGCGAAAACATTCAGTACTTC.

The CDR3 region has the DNA TGTGCCAGCAGCCGCGGACTAGCGGGAGATACGCAGTATTTT. This translates into CASSRGLAGDTQYF. The chain has TRBV11-3 and TRBJ2-3, with 11 bases aligning to TRBD2. CDR1 is SGHNT and CDR2 is YENEEA in the germline V gene. The J segment lost 5 bases and the V segment lost 5 bases, leaving 3 bases of the junction unmatched. This CDR3 is 14 amino acids long.

V usage is TRBV30 and J usage is TRBJ2-5, with D maybe TRBD1 (6 bases). V gave up 1 base and J gave up 2 bases, with 14 bases separating them. Germline V gene data show CDR1 as GTSNPN and CDR2 as SVGIG (reference sequence). This CDR3 region has 15 residues. The CDR3 DNA follows: TGTGCCTGGAGTGGGGCAGGGGCCCTTCAAGAGACCCAGTACTTC. Translated: CAWSGAGALQETQYF.

J is TRBJ2-5 and V is TRBV9; tentative D call: TRBD1 (6 bases). The CDR3 runs to 15 residues. Looked up from germline, CDR1 is SGDLS and CDR2 is YYNGEE. The V end lost 0 bases, the J end lost 5 bases, and 14 bases lay between the germline ends. The DNA of the CDR3 is TGTGCCAGCAGCGTAGGGACAGCCCCAGGGGAGACCCAGTACTTC. Amino acid sequence: CASSVGTAPGETQYF.

The chain uses TRBV19 and TRBJ2-1; D is unclear. Germline loops: CDR1 LNHDA, CDR2 SQIVND (reference sequence). The CDR3 length is 11 residues. V dropped 5 bases and J dropped 15 bases, with 14 bases sitting between them. The CDR3: CASSDRVFRFF. DNA for the CDR3: TGTGCCAGTAGTGACCGGGTTTTCCGGTTCTTC.

The V call is TRBV5-6, the J call TRBJ1-2; D unclear. The CDR3 runs 15 residues. CDR1 SGHDT and CDR2 YYEEEE come from the germline V gene. V gave up 0 bases and J gave up 4 bases, with 13 bases separating them. The CDR3 DNA reads as TGTGCCAGCAGCTTGGAGGTGACCCCGGGCTATGGCTACACCTTC. It yields the protein CASSLEVTPGYGYTF.

The chain has TRBV19 and TRBJ1-5, with TRBD1 as a possible D gene (5 bases). In germline, CDR1 is LNHDA, CDR2 SQIVND (reference sequence). V lost 1 base and J 3 bases, leaving 13 bases between the germline ends. There are 16 residues in the CDR3. As DNA, the CDR3 is TGTGCCAGTAGTATAGCCCGACAGAGTCTCAATCAGCCCCAGCATTTT. Its translation is CASSIARQSLNQPQHF.

This clone appeared a single time. This chain links TRBV6-2 or TRBV6-3 with TRBJ2-7; maybe TRBD1 (5 bases). The ends were cut back, 6 bases at V and 5 bases at J, with 17 bases in the middle. The CDR3 is 14 amino acids. Germline V gene data show CDR1 as MNHEY and CDR2 as SVGEGT. The CDR3 sequence is CASSTSGPADEQYF. The DNA for the CDR3 is TGTGCCAGCAGCACCTCAGGGCCAGCCGACGAGCAGTACTTC.

This sequence joins TRBV11-1 and TRBJ2-7; D not certain. This CDR3 contains 11 residues. V was clipped by 3 bases and J by 6 bases, with 6 bases between them. In germline, CDR1 is SGHAT, CDR2 FQDESV (reference sequence). The CDR3 sequence is CASSFTTEQYF. The CDR3, as DNA: TGTGCCAGCAGCTTTACTACCGAGCAGTACTTC.

This sequence joins TRBV28 and TRBJ1-2; D is perhaps TRBD1 (5 bases). The germline V and J ends were trimmed by 6 bases and 1 base, with 18 bases remaining between them. The CDR3 is 16 residues long. Germline CDR1 is MDHEN and CDR2 is SYDVKM. CDR3 nucleotide sequence: TGTGCCAGCAGCCCCCCCGGCGGGGGACTTAACTATGGCTACACCTTC. Translation: CASSPPGGGLNYGYTF.

Written as DNA, the CDR3 is TGTGCCTTCTTTAGCGGTTCGGGAGAGACCCAGTACTTC. Its protein product is CAFFSGSGETQYF. The gene calls are TRBV6-5 and TRBJ2-5, with a possible D match to TRBD2 (6 bases). CDR1 MNHEY and CDR2 SVGAGI come from the germline V gene. CDR3 length: 13 residues. V was cut by 11 bases and J by 4 bases, with 17 bases left in between.

The rearrangement links TRBV7-9 to TRBJ2-5; TRBD2 matches 10 bases. CDR3 length equals 19 residues. Unmatched junction bases numbered 15, after V lost 4 bases and J lost 1 base. Per germline, CDR1 SEHNR and CDR2 FQNEAQ (reference sequence). The CDR3 DNA reads as TGTGCCAGCAGCTCCGCGGCAGCGGGAGGGCGACCACCCCAAGAGACCCAGTACTTC. This gives the protein CASSSAAAGGRPPQETQYF.

This clone was counted ten times or more. The chain joins TRBV6-5 to TRBJ2-3, with 11 nucleotides matching TRBD1. CDR1 is MNHEY, CDR2 SVGAGI, per germline. This CDR3 is built from 14 residues. J was trimmed by 4 bases and V by 8 bases; bases with no gene match: 5. The CDR3 spells CASARGQGADTQYF. CDR3 nucleotide sequence: TGTGCCAGCGCCCGGGGACAGGGGGCAGATACGCAGTATTTT.

This chain links TRBV3-1 (or the pseudogene TRBV3-2) with TRBJ2-7; perhaps TRBD2 as D (6 bases). The V gene's germline CDR1 is LGHDT and CDR2 YNNKEL (reference sequence). V was cut by 8 bases and J by 3 bases, with 14 bases left in between. There are 13 residues in the CDR3. The CDR3 region is CASQMYGSYEQYF. Here the CDR3 DNA reads TGTGCCAGCCAAATGTACGGGAGCTACGAGCAGTACTTC.

The chain links TRBV10-1 to TRBJ2-3; no firm D call. The CDR3 runs to 12 residues. V lost 8 bases, J lost 6 bases, and 12 bases lay in between. The germline V gene has CDR1 WNHNN and CDR2 SYGVQD (reference sequence). The CDR3 DNA reads TGCGCCAGCCGCGTCTTGGTGGATACGCAGTATTTT. The encoded protein is CASRVLVDTQYF.

This clone occurred once. The chain links TRBV11-2 to TRBJ1-1, with a tentative D call TRBD1 (6 bases). This CDR3 has 14 amino acids. Germline lookup yields CDR1 SGHAT and CDR2 FQNNGV. The germline V and J ends were trimmed by 5 bases and 2 bases, with 12 bases remaining between them. CDR3 sequence (DNA): TGTGCCAGCAGCCTCAGGGGAGAAAACACTGAAGCTTTCTTT. Protein: CASSLRGENTEAFF.

The chain couples TRBV29-1 to TRBJ1-2; the D is unclear. Trimming took 8 bases from V and 7 from J, leaving 17 bases between them. This CDR3 has 12 amino acids. The germline gives CDR1 SQVTM, CDR2 ANQGSEA. The CDR3 sequence is CSLKKGGGGYTF. The DNA for the CDR3 is TGCAGCTTGAAAAAGGGAGGAGGTGGCTACACCTTC.

The chain couples TRBV6-2 or TRBV6-3 to TRBJ1-2; TRBD1 agrees at 8 bases. This CDR3 contains 14 residues. Per germline, CDR1 MNHEY and CDR2 SVGEGT. The V segment lost 6 bases and the J segment 4 bases; nucleotides outside the gene matches: 7. Here the CDR3 DNA reads TGTGCCAGCAGCCGGGACAGGAACTCCTATGGCTACACCTTC. Encoded protein: CASSRDRNSYGYTF.

V usage is TRBV6-5 and J usage is TRBJ1-2; 8 bases are a match to TRBD1. The CDR3 consists of 15 residues. J gave up 4 bases and V 0 bases, and 4 bases lay outside the gene matches. Germline V lookup: CDR1 MNHEY, CDR2 SVGAGI. This CDR3 reads CASSYSLDRVYGYTF. CDR3 nucleotides: TGTGCCAGCAGTTACTCGTTGGACAGGGTCTATGGCTACACCTTC.

V gene TRBV7-6 combines with J gene TRBJ2-5, with 14 bases identical to TRBD2. Trimming cost V 6 bases and J 1 base; bases outside gene matches: 7. Germline CDR1 and CDR2: SGHVS and FNYEAQ. The CDR3 has 17 residues. The CDR3 region is CASSRLAGGWGQETQYF. As DNA, the CDR3 is TGTGCCAGCAGTCGACTAGCGGGAGGGTGGGGCCAAGAGACCCAGTACTTC. Supplemented by reference TRBV7-6 and TRBJ2-5, the full variable domain reads GAGVSQSPRYKVTKRGQDVALRCDPISGHVSLYWYRQALGQGPEFLTYFNYEAQQDKSGLPNDRFSAERPEGSISTLTIQRTEQRDSAMYRCASSRLAGGWGQETQYFGPGTRLLVL.

The sample holds one count of this clone. The chain employs TRBV15 and TRBJ1-6; D might be TRBD1 (5 bases). Trimming cost V 5 bases and J 7 bases, with 12 bases left between them. Per the germline V gene, CDR1 is LNHNV and CDR2 is YYDKDF (reference sequence). The CDR3 is 14 residues long. CDR3 in DNA: TGTGCCACCAGCCGGGAGCGGGGGAATTCACCCCTCCACTTT. Translating gives CATSRERGNSPLHF.

The chain links TRBV19 to TRBJ2-3; tentatively, D is TRBD2 (5 bases). The CDR3 runs to 12 residues. Germline values: CDR1 LNHDA, CDR2 SQIVND (reference sequence). The V end was cut by 7 bases, the J end by 8 bases, with 13 bases between. This CDR3 is CASNEGTATQYF. The CDR3 nucleotides read TGTGCCAGTAATGAGGGAACGGCTACGCAGTATTTT.

This clone was counted a single time. V usage is TRBV30 and J usage is TRBJ2-7; D is possibly TRBD1 (6 bases). The CDR3 length is 13 residues. Trimming took off 3 bases at V and 8 bases at J, with 17 bases between the two ends. Germline V gene data show CDR1 as GTSNPN and CDR2 as SVGIG (reference sequence). Here the CDR3 reads CAWSRGFSKKQYF. Written as DNA, the CDR3 is TGTGCCTGGAGCAGGGGTTTTAGTAAGAAGCAGTACTTC.

The chain couples TRBV3-1 (or the pseudogene TRBV3-2) to TRBJ2-7; 8 bases match TRBD1. From germline, CDR1 is LGHDT and CDR2 YNNKEL (reference sequence). The length of the CDR3 is 15 residues. V lost 4 bases to trimming and J lost 6 bases; unmatched junction nucleotides: 11. Here the CDR3 DNA reads TGTGCCAGCAGCCGGATAGGCACAGGGGGAGGCGAGCAGTACTTC. Protein product: CASSRIGTGGGEQYF.

The rearrangement joins TRBV7-2 to TRBJ2-5; 11 bases line up with TRBD2. V shed 7 bases and J 1 base; nucleotides not matched to a gene: 8. The CDR3 totals 16 residues. Germline CDR1 is SGHTA and CDR2 is FQGNSA. The CDR3 here is CASNPGSGRVQETQYF. The DNA of the CDR3 is TGTGCCAGCAACCCCGGTAGCGGGAGGGTCCAAGAGACCCAGTACTTC.